Given below is one T cell receptor beta chain in context. This clone appeared a single time. This receptor's antigen is unknown. Per-base quality was not reported, and no clone a single base away is much larger than it. Whole blood was collected in K2EDTA tubes by collaborating institutions according to the institutions' own protocols. For TCRbeta analysis, collaborators shipped samples as frozen whole blood, isolated PBMCs, or DNA extracted from either of those sample types. V is shortened by 0 bases, J by 6 bases, and the region joining them spans 11 bases. The CDR3 starts with the cysteine, ends with the phenylalanine, and has 13 residues. Only CDR3 DNA remains: 39 bases, in frame from the first base. The germline V gene (reference sequence) sets CDR1 to GTSNPN and CDR2 to SVGIG. The immunoSEQ Assay, a bias-controlled multiplex PCR, was used to amplify TCRbeta CDR3 regions from genomic DNA. The paper's processing steps were these. The number of nucleated cells in each sample was estimated by amplification of reference gene primers within the assay. To quantify the absolute abundance of each unique TCRbeta CDR3 rearrangement, sequence reads were collapsed and filtered. For each sample, productive Simpson clonality was calculated by taking the square root of Simpson's diversity index across productive rearrangements. TCRdb obtained this table from immuneACCESS and retained in-frame rearrangements with V and J assigned. These tables miss some clones; where compared with another copy, unresolved V genes account for less than half of the shortfall, and the remainder is unexplained. V and J calls and clone size come straight from that table; D and trimming were deduced from the DNA. The table for this sample lists approximately 76,000 clones; 70% to 80% of them were counted only once. Roughly 36% of the sample is held by the ten biggest clonotypes.

The sample comes from a study of blood T cell repertoires in COVID-19 (dated by TCRdb to 2019 to 2021). With regard to the full study: Samples from collaborators originated in the United States, Italy and Spain and spanned both the acute and convalescent phases of COVID-19. The dataset comprised deeply sampled blood TCRbeta repertoires from subjects exposed to, actively infected with, or recovered from COVID-19. Samples came from the ongoing ImmuneRACE study (first 160 participants) plus 1,254 subjects from 6 global collaborators. A freely available public database, intended as a resource for researchers studying the immune response to SARS-CoV-2, is where the repertoires were released. Where available, HLA class I and class II types were obtained from metadata supplied by the sample provider rather than from assay-based typing. The prospective study material was composed of cDNA or gDNA derived from T cells, B-cell-depleted T cells, or PBMCs. A de-identified subject ID, COVID-19 status, age in years and sex were almost always included in the sample metadata. Study-level results and caveats: Clinical and demographic metadata were provided uncurated, with the amount varying by source and participant.

This sequence uses TRBV30 and TRBJ1-2; 5 matching bases give a weak D call of TRBD1. This receptor was obtained from a woman aged 70-85 years with acute or convalescent COVID-19. The sample comprised peripheral blood. At the DNA level, the sequence is TGTGCCTGGAGTGTACAGGCAGGCGATGGCTACACCTTC. Translated, it reads CAWSVQAGDGYTF. The reference TRBV30 and TRBJ1-2 proteins fill in what lies around the CDR3, so the full variable domain reads SQTIHQWPATLVQPVGSPLSLECTVEGTSNPNLYWYRQAAGRGLQLLFYSVGIGQISSEVPQNLSASRPQDRQFILSSKKLLLSDSGFYLCAWSVQAGDGYTFGSGTRLTVV.